The rows below give T cell receptor beta chains drawn from one sample of a study of cytomegalovirus exposure and HLA in healthy donors. Produced via immunoSEQ multiplex PCR; TCRdb's table is partial and in-frame only. Recorded here are approximately 54,000 clones; the top ten clones represent 6% to 7.5%. The sample comprised PBMCs. The receptor source for this set is a woman in her thirties or forties in good health and CMV-seronegative. CDR3s include the opening cysteine and the closing phenylalanine or tryptophan. The D gene is left open where the match is weak.

D	J	V	DNA	CDR3
NA	TRBJ1-2	TRBV4-2	TGTGCCAGCAGCCAAGATTGGGGTACGGGGTATGGCTACACCTTC	CASSQDWGTGYGYTF
TRBD2	TRBJ2-7	TRBV27	TGTGCCAGCAGTCGGAGGACTAGCGGATTTTTTCCCTACGAGCAGTACTTC	CASSRRTSGFFPYEQYF
NA	TRBJ2-7	TRBV6-5	TGTGCCAGCAGTACACCCGGGACCTACGAGCAGTACTTC	CASSTPGTYEQYF
NA	TRBJ1-2	TRBV6-5	TGTGCCAGCAGTTCGGACAGTACCTATGGCTACACCTTC	CASSSDSTYGYTF
NA	TRBJ2-1	TRBV4-2	TGTGCCAGCAGCCAAGCGTGGCGGGATCCCTACAATGAGCAGTTCTTC	CASSQAWRDPYNEQFF
NA	TRBJ1-1	TRBV2	TGTGCCATCACACTTTGGGGGGACACTGAAGCTTTCTTT	CAITLWGDTEAFF
TRBD2	TRBJ2-5	TRBV7-9	TGTGCCAGCAGCAGTAGCGGGAGTGGCGAGACCCAGTACTTC	CASSSSGSGETQYF
TRBD1	TRBJ2-2	TRBV10-2	TGCGCCAGCAGAGGAACAGGGGGCGGTTGGGACACCGGGGAGCTGTTTTTT	CASRGTGGGWDTGELFF
TRBD1	TRBJ2-1	TRBV7-2	TGTGCCAGCAGGACCCGAGGGGGCGAGGCTAATGAGCAGTTCTTC	CASRTRGGEANEQFF
TRBD1	TRBJ1-2	TRBV15	TGTGCCACCAGCAGAGAAAACAGGGGGCAGGGTGGCTACACCTTC	CATSRENRGQGGYTF
NA	TRBJ2-1	TRBV9	TGTGCCAGCAGCGTAGGGGGAGCCTACAATGAGCAGTTCTTC	CASSVGGAYNEQFF
NA	TRBJ2-5	TRBV7-7	TGTGCCAGCAGCTTAGGTGTGACTGGGGAGACCCAGTACTTC	CASSLGVTGETQYF
TRBD2	TRBJ2-5	TRBV4-2	TGTGCCAGCAGCCAAGTTCTAGCGGGGGCGCAAGAGACCCAGTACTTC	CASSQVLAGAQETQYF
NA	TRBJ2-6	TRBV2	TGTGCCAGCAGTGCAGGGTTCGGGGCCAACGTCCTGACTTTC	CASSAGFGANVLTF
TRBD2	TRBJ2-2	TRBV5-1	TGCGCCAGCAGCCGGGGACTAGCGGGGGGGAACACCGGGGAGCTGTTTTTT	CASSRGLAGGNTGELFF